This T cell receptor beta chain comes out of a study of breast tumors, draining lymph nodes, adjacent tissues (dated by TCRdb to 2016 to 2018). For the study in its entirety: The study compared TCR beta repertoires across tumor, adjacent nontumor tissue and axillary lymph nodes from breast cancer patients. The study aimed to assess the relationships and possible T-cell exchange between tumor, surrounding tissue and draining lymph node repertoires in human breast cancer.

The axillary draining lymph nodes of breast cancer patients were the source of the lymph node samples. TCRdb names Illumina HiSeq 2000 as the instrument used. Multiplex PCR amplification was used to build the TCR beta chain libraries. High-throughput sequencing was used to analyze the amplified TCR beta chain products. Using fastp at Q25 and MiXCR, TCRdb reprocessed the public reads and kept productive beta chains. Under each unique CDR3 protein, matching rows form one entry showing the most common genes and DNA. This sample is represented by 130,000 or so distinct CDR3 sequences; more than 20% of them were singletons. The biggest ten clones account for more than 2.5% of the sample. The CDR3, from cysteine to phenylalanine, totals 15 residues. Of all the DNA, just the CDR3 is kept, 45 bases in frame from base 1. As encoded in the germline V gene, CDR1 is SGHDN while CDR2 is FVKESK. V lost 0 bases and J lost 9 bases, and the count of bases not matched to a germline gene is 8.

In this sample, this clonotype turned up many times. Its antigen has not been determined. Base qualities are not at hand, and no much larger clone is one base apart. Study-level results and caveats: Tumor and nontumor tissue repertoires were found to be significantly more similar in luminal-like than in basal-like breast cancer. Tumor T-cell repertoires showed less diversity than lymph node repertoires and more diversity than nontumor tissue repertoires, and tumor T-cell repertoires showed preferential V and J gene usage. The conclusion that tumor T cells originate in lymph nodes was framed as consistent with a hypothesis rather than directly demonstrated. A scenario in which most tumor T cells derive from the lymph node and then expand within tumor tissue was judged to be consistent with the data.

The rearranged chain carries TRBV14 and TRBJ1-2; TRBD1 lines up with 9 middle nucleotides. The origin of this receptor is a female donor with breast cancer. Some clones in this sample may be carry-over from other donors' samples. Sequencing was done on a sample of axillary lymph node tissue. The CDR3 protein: CASSQEGGQGGRYTF. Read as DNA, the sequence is TGTGCCAGCAGCCAAGAAGGGGGACAGGGTGGGCGCTACACCTTC.